This T cell receptor (beta chain) originates from a study of immune evolution from preneoplasia to lung adenocarcinoma. Overall study: HLA loss of heterozygosity: approximately 7.5% AIS, roughly 15% MIA, approximately 31% ADC, none AAH.

TCRdb's copy holds only in-frame clones and misses some; the assay was immunoSEQ multiplex PCR. The data hold over 11,000 clones, with about 80% observed a single time. Two lung cancer pathologists independently confirmed each histologic diagnosis. Premalignant or tumor cells were enriched by macro-dissection after pathologic assessment. Study observations and caveats: KRAS-mutant nodules had the highest T cell clonality.

As to this clone: Its antigen is still unknown.

The sequenced sample consisted of FFPE minimally invasive lung adenocarcinoma tissue. This receptor was obtained from a person aged 70 to 85 with lung adenocarcinoma.

CDR3 loop: CASSLTGSGGYTF. The CDR3 DNA reads TGTGCCAGCAGCCTTACAGGGTCGGGTGGCTACACCTTC. The genes are TRBV14 and TRBJ1-2; D is perhaps TRBD1 (6 bases). Germline loops: CDR1 SGHDN, CDR2 FVKESK. V was shortened by 4 bases and J by 7 bases, with 13 bases between the two germline ends. The CDR3 is 13 amino acids. The variable domain in full, completed from reference TRBV14 and TRBJ1-2, reads EAGVTQFPSHSVIEKGQTVTLRCDPISGHDNLYWYRRVMGKEIKFLLHFVKESKQDESGMPNNRFLAERTGGTYSTLKVQPAELEDSGVYFCASSLTGSGGYTFGSGTRLTVV.